This T cell receptor beta chain was sequenced for a study of cytomegalovirus exposure and HLA in healthy donors. The ends lost 2 bases at V and 4 bases at J; junction bases unmatched: 13. The length of the CDR3 is 19 residues. Germline V gives CDR1 LNHDA, CDR2 SQIVND (reference sequence). Study-wide findings and caveats: HLA-A and HLA-B allele assignments for most subjects were reportedly predicted accurately using TCR beta sequences. The classifier was said to identify cytomegalovirus status with high specificity and sensitivity. In terms of immune exposure information, only CMV serostatus was available.

The PCR was carried out with 60 Vbeta primers and 13 Jbeta primers. Sequencing was performed with immunoSEQ multiplex PCR; in TCRdb, only in-frame clones are kept and a portion is missing. Of 65,000 to 95,000 clones listed, roughly 70% are singletons. A note on this clone: What it binds is not known.

The J gene is TRBJ2-1, the V gene TRBV19, with TRBD2 matching over 11 bases. The sample was PBMCs. The origin of this receptor is a man in his 70s in good health and CMV-seronegative. Here the CDR3 reads CASSISLAGGGGTYNEQFF. The DNA for the CDR3 is TGTGCCAGTAGTATAAGCCTAGCGGGAGGAGGGGGGACATACAATGAGCAGTTCTTC.